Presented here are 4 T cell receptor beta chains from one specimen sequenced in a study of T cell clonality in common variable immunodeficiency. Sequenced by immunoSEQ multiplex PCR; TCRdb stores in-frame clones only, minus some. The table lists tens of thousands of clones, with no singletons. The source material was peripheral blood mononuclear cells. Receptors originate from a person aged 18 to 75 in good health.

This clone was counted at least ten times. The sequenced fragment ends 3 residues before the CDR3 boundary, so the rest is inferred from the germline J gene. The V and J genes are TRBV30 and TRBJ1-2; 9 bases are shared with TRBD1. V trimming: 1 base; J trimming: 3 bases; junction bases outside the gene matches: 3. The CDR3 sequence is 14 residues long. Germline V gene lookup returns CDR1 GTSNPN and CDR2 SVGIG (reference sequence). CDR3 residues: CAWSGTGDDYGYTF. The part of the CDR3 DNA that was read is TGTGCCTGGAGTGGGACAGGGGACGACTATGGC.

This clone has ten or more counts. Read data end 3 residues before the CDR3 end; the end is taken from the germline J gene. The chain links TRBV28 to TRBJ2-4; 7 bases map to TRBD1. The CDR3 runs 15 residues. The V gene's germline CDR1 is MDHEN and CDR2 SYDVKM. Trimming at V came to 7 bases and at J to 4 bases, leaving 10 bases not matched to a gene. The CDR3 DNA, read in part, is TGTGCCAGCAACAACCTCAGGGGGTCTAAAAACATT. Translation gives CASNNLRGSKNI. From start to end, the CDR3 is CASNNLRGSKNIQYF.

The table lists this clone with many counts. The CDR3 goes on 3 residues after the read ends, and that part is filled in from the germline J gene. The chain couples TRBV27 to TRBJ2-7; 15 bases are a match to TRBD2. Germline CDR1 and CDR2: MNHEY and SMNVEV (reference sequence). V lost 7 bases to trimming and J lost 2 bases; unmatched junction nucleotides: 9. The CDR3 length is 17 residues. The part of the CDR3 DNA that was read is TGTGCCAGCATCGCCGGACTAGCGGGAGGGCGGGCCTACGAG. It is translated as CASIAGLAGGRAYE. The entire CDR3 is CASIAGLAGGRAYEQYF.

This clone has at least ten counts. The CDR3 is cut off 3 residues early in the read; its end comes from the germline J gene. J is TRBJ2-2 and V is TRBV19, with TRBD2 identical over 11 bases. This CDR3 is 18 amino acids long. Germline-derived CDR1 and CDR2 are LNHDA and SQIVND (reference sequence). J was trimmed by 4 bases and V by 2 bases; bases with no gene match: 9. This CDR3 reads CASSIRSSGRWSTGELFF. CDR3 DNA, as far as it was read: TGTGCCAGTAGTATAAGGTCTAGCGGGAGGTGGAGCACCGGGGAG. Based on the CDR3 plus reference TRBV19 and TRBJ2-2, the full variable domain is DGGITQSPKYLFRKEGQNVTLSCEQNLNHDAMYWYRQDPGQGLRLIYYSQIVNDFQKGDIAEGYSVSREKKESFPLTVTSAQKNPTAFYLCASSIRSSGRWSTGELFFGEGSRLTVL.